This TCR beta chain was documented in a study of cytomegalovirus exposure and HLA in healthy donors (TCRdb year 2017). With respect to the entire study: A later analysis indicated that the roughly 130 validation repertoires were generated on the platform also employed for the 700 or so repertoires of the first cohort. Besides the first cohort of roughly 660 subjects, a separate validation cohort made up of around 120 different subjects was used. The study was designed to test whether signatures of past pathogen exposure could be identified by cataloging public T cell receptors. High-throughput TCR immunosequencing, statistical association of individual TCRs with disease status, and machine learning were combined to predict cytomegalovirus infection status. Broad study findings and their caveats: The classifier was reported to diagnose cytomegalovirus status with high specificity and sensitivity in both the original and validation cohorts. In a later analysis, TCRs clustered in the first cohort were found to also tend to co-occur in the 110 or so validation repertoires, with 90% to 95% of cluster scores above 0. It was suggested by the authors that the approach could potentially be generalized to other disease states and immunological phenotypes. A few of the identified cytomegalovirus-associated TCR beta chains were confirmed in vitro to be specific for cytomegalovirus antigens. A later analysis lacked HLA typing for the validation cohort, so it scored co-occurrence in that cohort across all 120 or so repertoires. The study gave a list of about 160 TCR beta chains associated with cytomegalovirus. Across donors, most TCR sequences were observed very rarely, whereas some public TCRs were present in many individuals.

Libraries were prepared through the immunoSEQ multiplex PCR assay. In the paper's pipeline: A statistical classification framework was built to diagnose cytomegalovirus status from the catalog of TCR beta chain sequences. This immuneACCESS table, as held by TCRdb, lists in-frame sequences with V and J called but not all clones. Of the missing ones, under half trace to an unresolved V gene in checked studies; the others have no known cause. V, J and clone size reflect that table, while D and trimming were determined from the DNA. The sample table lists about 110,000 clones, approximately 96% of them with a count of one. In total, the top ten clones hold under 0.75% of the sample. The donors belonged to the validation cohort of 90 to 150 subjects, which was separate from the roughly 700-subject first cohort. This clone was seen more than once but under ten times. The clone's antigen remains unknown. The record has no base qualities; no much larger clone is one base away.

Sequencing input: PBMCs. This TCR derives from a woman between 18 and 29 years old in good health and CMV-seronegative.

The CDR3 reads CASSVDGGASYNEQFF. Here is the DNA: TGTGCCAGCAGCGTAGATGGGGGGGCCTCCTACAATGAGCAGTTCTTC. The sequence joins TRBV9 to TRBJ2-1; TRBD2 could be the D gene, as 7 bases match. The V end loses 0 bases and the J end loses 0 bases, and a stretch of 10 bases separates them. The germline V gene specifies SGDLS as CDR1 and YYNGEE as CDR2. The CDR3, from cysteine to phenylalanine, totals 16 residues. Just the 48-base CDR3 DNA is kept, in frame starting at base 1.